Presented here are 21 T cell receptor beta chains from one specimen sequenced in a study of shared clonotypes between healthy human individuals. Method: immunoSEQ multiplex PCR; TCRdb's copy keeps in-frame clones and lacks some. The table shows about 610,000 clones, with around 96% occurring only once. Terminally differentiated effector memory CD45RA+ cells were excluded from the naive CD8 cells, which were CD45RO-negative and positively selected for CCR7. Source material: naive CD8+ T cells sorted from blood. The receptors here all came from a woman aged 25 to 45 in good health.

This chain uses TRBV19 with TRBJ1-1; no reliable D call. The CDR3 consists of 14 residues. Trimming shortened V by 3 bases and J by 2 bases, and 10 bases separated the two germline ends. Germline V lookup: CDR1 LNHDA, CDR2 SQIVND (reference sequence). This CDR3 is CASSMNRENTEAFF. The CDR3 DNA sequence: TGTGCCAGTAGTATGAATCGGGAAAACACTGAAGCTTTCTTT.

This clone has a single count. J is TRBJ1-1 and V is TRBV14, with no clear D. The CDR3 consists of 14 residues. V lost 1 base, J lost 7 bases, and 13 bases lay in between. Germline values: CDR1 SGHDN, CDR2 FVKESK. In nucleotides, the CDR3 is TGTGCCAGCAGCCAAGGGCAAGGGTACTTTGAAGCTTTCTTT. Translation gives CASSQGQGYFEAFF.

This clone was picked up one time. This rearrangement joins TRBV7-9 to TRBJ2-7, with 7 bases aligning to TRBD2. This CDR3 is built from 14 residues. CDR1 and CDR2 from the germline V gene are SEHNR and FQNEAQ (reference sequence). The ends lost 4 bases at V and 6 bases at J; junction bases unmatched: 9. The CDR3 here is CASSSQAGPGEQYF. CDR3 DNA: TGTGCCAGCAGCTCCCAAGCGGGACCCGGCGAGCAGTACTTC.

The V call is TRBV11-2, the J call TRBJ2-3; possible D gene TRBD2, 5 bases. V shed 0 bases and J shed 0 bases, with 10 bases lying between them. Germline V gene data show CDR1 as SGHAT and CDR2 as FQNNGV. CDR3 length: 16 residues. This CDR3 is CASSLEAGTSTDTQYF. The CDR3 region has the DNA TGTGCCAGCAGCTTAGAGGCGGGCACTAGCACAGATACGCAGTATTTT.

This chain joins TRBV7-9 and TRBJ2-7, with D possibly TRBD2 on 6 matching bases. Germline values: CDR1 SEHNR, CDR2 FQNEAQ (reference sequence). The length of the CDR3 is 13 residues. V was cut by 5 bases and J by 5 bases, with 13 bases left in between. The CDR3 DNA sequence: TGTGCCAGCAGCCCCTGGGGAGGACACGAGCAGTACTTC. It translates to CASSPWGGHEQYF.

This chain links TRBV18 with TRBJ1-2, with D perhaps matching TRBD1 (5 bases). The germline CDR1 and CDR2 sequences are KGHSH and LQKENI. The CDR3 length is 14 residues. V was pared by 1 base and J by 6 bases, with 12 bases between. CDR3 loop: CASSPLRGMDGYTF. CDR3 nucleotide sequence: TGTGCCAGCTCACCACTCCGGGGGATGGATGGCTACACCTTC.

This clone occurred once. DNA for the CDR3: TGTGCCAGCAGCGAGACAGGCCAGCGGGTCTATGGCTACACCTTC. It specifies CASSETGQRVYGYTF. The gene calls are TRBV6-4 and TRBJ1-2; a weak D match, TRBD1 (6 bases). The CDR3 is 15 amino acids. Germline CDR1 is MRHNA and CDR2 is SNTAGT. The germline V and J ends were trimmed by 6 bases and 4 bases, with 18 bases remaining between them.

This sequence joins TRBV6-5 and TRBJ1-3, with D maybe TRBD1 (5 bases). V gave up 2 bases and J gave up 0 bases, with 11 bases separating them. The CDR3 length is 16 residues. CDR1 is MNHEY, CDR2 SVGAGI, per germline. CDR3 DNA sequence: TGTGCCAGCAGTTACGATTGGGGCGGCTCTGGAAACACCATATATTTT. Translated, it gives CASSYDWGGSGNTIYF.

The chain has TRBV5-8 and TRBJ2-7; TRBD2 matches 8 bases. V was clipped by 9 bases and J by 4 bases; unmatched bases: 9. CDR1 is SGHTS, CDR2 YDEGEE, per germline. The CDR3 loop spans 13 amino acids. CDR3 nucleotide sequence: TGTGCCAACAAAGCGGGAGTTTTTTACGAGCAGTACTTC. Protein sequence: CANKAGVFYEQYF.

In nucleotides, the CDR3 is TGTGCCAGCAGCTTAGCCTCTGGCTATGGCTACACCTTC. Translation: CASSLASGYGYTF. This rearrangement joins TRBV11-2 to TRBJ1-2; no firm D call. Germline-derived CDR1 and CDR2 are SGHAT and FQNNGV. The germline V and J ends were trimmed by 1 base and 4 bases, with 7 bases remaining between them. The CDR3 covers 13 residues. The variable domain in full, with the rest retrieved from reference TRBV11-2 and TRBJ1-2, is EAGVAQSPRYKIIEKRQSVAFWCNPISGHATLYWYQQILGQGPKLLIQFQNNGVVDDSQLPKDRFSAERLKGVDSTLKIQPAKLEDSAVYLCASSLASGYGYTFGSGTRLTVV.

The V call is TRBV9, the J call TRBJ1-1, with D perhaps matching TRBD1 (6 bases). The CDR3 totals 15 residues. Germline CDR1 is SGDLS and CDR2 is YYNGEE. Trimming took 0 bases from V and 5 from J, leaving 14 bases between them. The CDR3 here is CASSVGPGAGTEAFF. The CDR3 region has the DNA TGTGCCAGCAGCGTAGGTCCGGGGGCCGGGACTGAAGCTTTCTTT.

V and J are TRBV4-1 and TRBJ2-5, with 7 bases lining up with TRBD2. The junction had 3 bases not matched to a gene; V was cut back by 4 bases and J by 4 bases. This CDR3 has 13 residues. The germline gives CDR1 MGHRA, CDR2 YSYEKL. The CDR3 DNA reads as TGCGCCAGCAGCCTGGGAGGGGCAGAGACCCAGTACTTC. Residues: CASSLGGAETQYF.

V usage is TRBV19 and J usage is TRBJ2-3; 10 nucleotides agree with TRBD2. The CDR3 consists of 16 residues. The germline CDR1 and CDR2 sequences are LNHDA and SQIVND (reference sequence). V lost 6 bases to trimming and J lost 5 bases; unmatched junction nucleotides: 11. CDR3 sequence: CASSVKLAGSRDTQYF. DNA of the CDR3: TGTGCCAGTAGCGTAAAACTAGCGGGATCTCGAGATACGCAGTATTTT.

The V call is TRBV5-1, the J call TRBJ1-2, with a weak D call TRBD1 (6 bases). CDR3 length: 14 residues. Per the germline V gene, CDR1 is SGHRS and CDR2 is YFSETQ. V was pared by 4 bases and J by 8 bases, with 18 bases between. This CDR3 reads CASSDGQSPGGYTF. DNA for the CDR3: TGCGCCAGCAGCGACGGACAGTCTCCCGGGGGCTACACCTTC.

The genes are TRBV27 and TRBJ2-1; TRBD2 agrees at 12 bases. The CDR3 length is 18 residues. The germline CDR1 and CDR2 sequences are MNHEY and SMNVEV (reference sequence). J gave up 2 bases and V 3 bases, and 8 bases lay outside the gene matches. CDR3 protein: CASSFTLAGGSPYNEQFF. The CDR3 nucleotides are TGTGCCAGCAGTTTTACCCTAGCGGGGGGGTCACCCTACAATGAGCAGTTCTTC.

V is TRBV27 and J is TRBJ2-7; tentatively, D is TRBD2 (5 bases). Germline values: CDR1 MNHEY, CDR2 SMNVEV (reference sequence). Trimming shortened V by 5 bases and J by 4 bases, and 15 bases separated the two germline ends. The CDR3 length is 14 residues. The CDR3 DNA reads as TGTGCCAGCAGTGTTAGAGGGCTTTGGTACGAGCAGTACTTC. Amino acid sequence: CASSVRGLWYEQYF.

The CDR3 is CASSGWTADEQYF. The CDR3 nucleotides are TGCGCCAGCAGTGGGTGGACAGCCGACGAGCAGTACTTC. The gene calls are TRBV10-2 and TRBJ2-7; TRBD1 is a possible D gene (6 bases). The germline V gene has CDR1 WSHSY and CDR2 SAAADI. The CDR3 consists of 13 residues. V shed 4 bases and J shed 5 bases, with 12 bases lying between them.

This rearrangement joins TRBV9 to TRBJ2-2; unclear D gene. Germline-derived CDR1 and CDR2 are SGDLS and YYNGEE. The V end was cut by 3 bases, the J end by 5 bases, with 8 bases between. The CDR3 is made up of 13 amino acids. CDR3 protein: CASSASWTGELFF. CDR3 coding DNA: TGTGCCAGCAGCGCGAGCTGGACCGGGGAGCTGTTTTTT.

On this clone: Other DNA variants within this sample encode the same CDR3. This chain links TRBV27 with TRBJ2-1; the D is unclear. CDR1 and CDR2 (germline): MNHEY, SMNVEV (reference sequence). Trimming cost V 3 bases and J 5 bases, with 11 bases left between them. The CDR3 contains 14 residues. The CDR3 reads CASSFLGLNNEQFF. As DNA, the CDR3 is TGTGCCAGCAGTTTCTTAGGGCTCAACAATGAGCAGTTCTTC.

This chain connects TRBV27 to TRBJ2-7; TRBD1 might be the D (6 bases). V was shortened by 2 bases and J by 2 bases, with 16 bases between the two germline ends. Germline V gene sequence: CDR1 MNHEY, CDR2 SMNVEV (reference sequence). CDR3 length equals 16 residues. The CDR3 nucleotides are TGTGCCAGCAGTTTACAGGGGTCCTACTTGACCTACGAGCAGTACTTC. It yields the protein CASSLQGSYLTYEQYF.

The chain joins TRBV28 to TRBJ2-4; 8 bases fit TRBD1. Germline V CDR1 and CDR2: MDHEN, SYDVKM. Germline trimming cut 0 bases from V and 1 base from J; bases unmatched to any gene: 2. The CDR3 runs to 16 residues. Here the CDR3 reads CASSLWTGAAKNIQYF. The DNA of the CDR3 is TGTGCCAGCAGTTTATGGACAGGGGCGGCCAAAAACATTCAGTACTTC.